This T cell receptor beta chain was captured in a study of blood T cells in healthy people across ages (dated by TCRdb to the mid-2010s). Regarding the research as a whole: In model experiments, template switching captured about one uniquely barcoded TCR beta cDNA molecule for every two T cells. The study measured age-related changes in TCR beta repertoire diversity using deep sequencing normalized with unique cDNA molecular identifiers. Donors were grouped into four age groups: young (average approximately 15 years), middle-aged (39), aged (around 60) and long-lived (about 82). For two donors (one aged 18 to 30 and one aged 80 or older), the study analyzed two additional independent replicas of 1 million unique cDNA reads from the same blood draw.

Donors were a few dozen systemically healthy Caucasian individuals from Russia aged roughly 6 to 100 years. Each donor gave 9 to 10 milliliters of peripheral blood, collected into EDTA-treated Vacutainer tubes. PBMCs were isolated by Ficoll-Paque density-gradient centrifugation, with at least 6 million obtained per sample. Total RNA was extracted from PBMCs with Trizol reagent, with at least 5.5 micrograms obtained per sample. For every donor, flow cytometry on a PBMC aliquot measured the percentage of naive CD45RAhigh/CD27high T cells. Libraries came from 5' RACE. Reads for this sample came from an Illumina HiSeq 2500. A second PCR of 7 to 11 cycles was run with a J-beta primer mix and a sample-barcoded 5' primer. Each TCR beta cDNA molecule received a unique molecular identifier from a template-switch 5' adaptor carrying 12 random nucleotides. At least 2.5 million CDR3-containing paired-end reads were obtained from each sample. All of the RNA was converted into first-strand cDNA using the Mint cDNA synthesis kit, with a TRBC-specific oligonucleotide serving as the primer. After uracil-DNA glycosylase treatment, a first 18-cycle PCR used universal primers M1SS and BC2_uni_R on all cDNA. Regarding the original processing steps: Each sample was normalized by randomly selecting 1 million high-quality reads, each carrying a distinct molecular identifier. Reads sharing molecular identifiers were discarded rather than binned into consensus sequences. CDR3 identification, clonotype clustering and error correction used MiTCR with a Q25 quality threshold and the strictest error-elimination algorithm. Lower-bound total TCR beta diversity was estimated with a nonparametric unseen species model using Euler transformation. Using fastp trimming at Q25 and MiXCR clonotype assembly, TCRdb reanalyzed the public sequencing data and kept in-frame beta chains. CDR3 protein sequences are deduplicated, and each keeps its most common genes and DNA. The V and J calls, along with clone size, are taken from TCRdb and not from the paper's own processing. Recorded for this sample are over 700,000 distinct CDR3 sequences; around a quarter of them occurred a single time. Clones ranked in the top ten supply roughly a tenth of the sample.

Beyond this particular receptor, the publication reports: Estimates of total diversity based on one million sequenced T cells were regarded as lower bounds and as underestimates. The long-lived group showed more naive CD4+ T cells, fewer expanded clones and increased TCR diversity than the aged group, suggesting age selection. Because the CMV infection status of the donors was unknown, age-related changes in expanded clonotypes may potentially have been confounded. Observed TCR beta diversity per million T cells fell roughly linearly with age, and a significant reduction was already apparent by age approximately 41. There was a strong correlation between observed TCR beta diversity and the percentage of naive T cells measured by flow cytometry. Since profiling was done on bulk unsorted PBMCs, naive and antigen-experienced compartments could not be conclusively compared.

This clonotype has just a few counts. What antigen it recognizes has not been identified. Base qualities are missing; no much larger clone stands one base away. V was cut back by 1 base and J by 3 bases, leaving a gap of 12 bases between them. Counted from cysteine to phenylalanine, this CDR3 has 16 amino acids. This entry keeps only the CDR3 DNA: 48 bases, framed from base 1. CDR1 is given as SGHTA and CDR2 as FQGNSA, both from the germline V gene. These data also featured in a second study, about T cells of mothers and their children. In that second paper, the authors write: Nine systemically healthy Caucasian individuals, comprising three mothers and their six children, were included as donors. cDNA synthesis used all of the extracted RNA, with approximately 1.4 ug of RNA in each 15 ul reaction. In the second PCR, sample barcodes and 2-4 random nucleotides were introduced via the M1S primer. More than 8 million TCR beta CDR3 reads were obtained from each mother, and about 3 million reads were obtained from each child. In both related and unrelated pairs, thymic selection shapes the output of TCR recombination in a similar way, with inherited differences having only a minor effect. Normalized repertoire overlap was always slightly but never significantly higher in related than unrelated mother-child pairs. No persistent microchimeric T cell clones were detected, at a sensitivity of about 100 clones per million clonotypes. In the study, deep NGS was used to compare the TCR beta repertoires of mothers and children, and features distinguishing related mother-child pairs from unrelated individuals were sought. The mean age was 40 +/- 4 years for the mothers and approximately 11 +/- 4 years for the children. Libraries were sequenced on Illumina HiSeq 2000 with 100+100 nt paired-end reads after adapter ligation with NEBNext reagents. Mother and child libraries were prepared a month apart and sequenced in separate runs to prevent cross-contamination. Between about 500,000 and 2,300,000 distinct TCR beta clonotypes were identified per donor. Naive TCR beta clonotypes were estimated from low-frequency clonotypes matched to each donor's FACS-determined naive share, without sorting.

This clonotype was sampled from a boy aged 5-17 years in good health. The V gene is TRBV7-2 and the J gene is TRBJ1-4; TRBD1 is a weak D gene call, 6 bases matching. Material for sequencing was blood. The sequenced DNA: TGTGCCAGCAGCTTAGTCCCGGACAGACCTAATGAAAAACTGTTTTTT. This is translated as CASSLVPDRPNEKLFF.